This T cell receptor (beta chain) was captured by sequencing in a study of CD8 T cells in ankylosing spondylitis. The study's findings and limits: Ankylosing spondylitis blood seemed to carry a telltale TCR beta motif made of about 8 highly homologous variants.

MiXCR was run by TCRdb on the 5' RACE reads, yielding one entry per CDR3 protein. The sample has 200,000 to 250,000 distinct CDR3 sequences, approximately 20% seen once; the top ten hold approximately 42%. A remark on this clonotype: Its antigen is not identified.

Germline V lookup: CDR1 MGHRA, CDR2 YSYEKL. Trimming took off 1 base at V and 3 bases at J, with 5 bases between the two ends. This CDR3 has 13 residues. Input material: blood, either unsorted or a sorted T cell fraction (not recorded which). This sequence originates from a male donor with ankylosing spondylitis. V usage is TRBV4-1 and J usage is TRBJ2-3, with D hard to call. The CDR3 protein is CASSQGHTDTQYF. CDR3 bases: TGCGCCAGCAGCCAAGGTCATACAGATACGCAGTATTTT.